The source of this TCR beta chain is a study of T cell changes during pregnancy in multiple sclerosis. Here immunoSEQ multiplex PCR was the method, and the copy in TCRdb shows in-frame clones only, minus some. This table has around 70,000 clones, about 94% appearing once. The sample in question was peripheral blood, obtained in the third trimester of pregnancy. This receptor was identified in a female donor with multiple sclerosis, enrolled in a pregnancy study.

CDR3 sequence: CASSLGRGFDEQYF. For the CDR3, the DNA is TGTGCCAGCAGCTTAGGCAGGGGGTTCGACGAGCAGTACTTC. This chain connects TRBV7-9 to TRBJ2-7; 7 positions match TRBD1. With 1 base clipped from V and 5 bases from J, the junction kept 5 bases outside the gene matches. This CDR3 contains 14 residues. Germline CDR1 is SEHNR and CDR2 is FQNEAQ (reference sequence).